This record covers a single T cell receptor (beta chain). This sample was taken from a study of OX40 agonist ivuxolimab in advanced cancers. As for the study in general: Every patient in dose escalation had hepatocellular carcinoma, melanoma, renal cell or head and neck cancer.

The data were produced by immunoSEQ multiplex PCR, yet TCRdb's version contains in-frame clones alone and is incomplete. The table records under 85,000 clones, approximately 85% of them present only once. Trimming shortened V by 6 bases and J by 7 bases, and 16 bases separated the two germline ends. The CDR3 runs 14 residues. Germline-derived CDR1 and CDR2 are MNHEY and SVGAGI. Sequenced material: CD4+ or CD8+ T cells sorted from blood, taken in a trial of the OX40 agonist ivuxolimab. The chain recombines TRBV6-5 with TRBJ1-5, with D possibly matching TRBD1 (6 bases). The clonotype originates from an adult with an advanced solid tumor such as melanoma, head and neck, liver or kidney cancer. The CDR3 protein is CASRNTGIGQPQHF. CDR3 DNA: TGTGCCAGCAGGAACACAGGGATTGGCCAGCCCCAGCATTTT.